Below, one T cell receptor (beta chain) is given with its context. Germline CDR1 and CDR2: MGHRA and YSYEKL. The CDR3 has 18 residues. V dropped 3 bases and J dropped 0 bases, with 15 bases sitting between them. The sample belongs to a study of blood T cell repertoires in COVID-19. Looking at the study overall: T cells, B-cell-depleted T cells, or PBMCs supplied cDNA or gDNA.

Profiling relied on immunoSEQ multiplex PCR, and the TCRdb table lists in-frame clones only, not all of them. The sample includes 130,000 to 150,000 clones, approximately 86% of them seen just once. This TCR was sampled from a woman aged 40 to 50 with active or convalescent COVID-19. The sample consisted of peripheral blood. The V and J genes are TRBV4-1 and TRBJ2-6, with D possibly being TRBD2 (6 bases). The CDR3, as DNA: TGCGCCAGCAGCCATGGGGGAGGTTTGAGCTCTGGGGCCAACGTCCTGACTTTC. Protein: CASSHGGGLSSGANVLTF.